A selection of T cell receptor beta chains follows, all from one sample in a study of cytomegalovirus exposure and HLA in healthy donors. Only in-frame clones appear in the TCRdb table, and some are missing; sequencing was by immunoSEQ multiplex PCR. This sample's clone table lists 85,000 or so clones. Source material: PBMCs. The receptors derive from a young woman in good health and CMV-seronegative. Both conserved end residues are part of each CDR3. D genes are given only for firm matches.

cdr3_nt | cdr3_aa | cdr3_length | j_call | d_call | v_call
TGTGCCAGTAGTCCCCCCGGGACAGGCAATGAAAAACTGTTTTTT | CASSPPGTGNEKLFF | 15 | TRBJ1-4 | TRBD1 | TRBV19
TGTGCCAGCAACCACGCCCCCACAGCGGACAATGAGCAGTTCTTC | CASNHAPTADNEQFF | 15 | TRBJ2-1 | - | TRBV6-5
TGTGCCAGCTCACGAGGGACTTCTAATCAGCCCCAGCATTTT | CASSRGTSNQPQHF | 14 | TRBJ1-5 | - | TRBV18
TGTGCCAGCAGTGAGGGCAGGGGAGTTAACACTGAAGCTTTCTTT | CASSEGRGVNTEAFF | 15 | TRBJ1-1 | - | TRBV2
TGTGCCACCAGCAGAGATTGGGTGGGGAGCAAGCAGTTCTTC | CATSRDWVGSKQFF | 14 | TRBJ2-1 | - | TRBV15
TGTGCCAGCAGCTTAGTCGACTTGAACGTTGGGGAAGCTTTCTTT | CASSLVDLNVGEAFF | 15 | TRBJ1-1 | - | TRBV7-9
TGCGCCAGCAGCCAAGAAAGGGGTGACGGAAGCACCCCTGGAAACACCATATATTTT | CASSQERGDGSTPGNTIYF | 19 | TRBJ1-3 | - | TRBV4-1
TGTGCCAGCAAAAGGGGAAGGACTGAAGCTTTCTTT | CASKRGRTEAFF | 12 | TRBJ1-1 | - | TRBV6-1
TGTGCCAGCAGCTACCTGATGGCGGGACGGGATACGGAGCAGTACTTC | CASSYLMAGRDTEQYF | 16 | TRBJ2-7 | - | TRBV4-2
TGTGCCAGCAGGGTTACAGGGGAGCAGTACTTC | CASRVTGEQYF | 11 | TRBJ2-7 | - | TRBV6-1
TGTGCCAGCAGCCGTAACAGGGTGCCTAATGAAAAACTGTTTTTT | CASSRNRVPNEKLFF | 15 | TRBJ1-4 | - | TRBV4-2
TGTGCCAGCAGTCTGAACCTCGGGGGGTGGGGATCACCCCTCCACTTT | CASSLNLGGWGSPLHF | 16 | TRBJ1-6 | - | TRBV28
TGCAGCGTTGCGGGAGGGGACAGGGGGTACGAGCAGTACTTC | CSVAGGDRGYEQYF | 14 | TRBJ2-7 | TRBD1 | TRBV29-1
TGCAGCGTTACACCCGCCGGGACAGCAAAGCAGTACTTC | CSVTPAGTAKQYF | 13 | TRBJ2-7 | TRBD1 | TRBV29-1
TGTGCCAGTGGAAAAGACAGGGTCACTGAAGCTTTCTTT | CASGKDRVTEAFF | 13 | TRBJ1-1 | TRBD1 | TRBV19
TGCAGTGCCGGCGCCAGGACTGAAGCTTTCTTT | CSAGARTEAFF | 11 | TRBJ1-1 | - | TRBV20-1
TGCAGCGCACAAACAGCAAACACTGAAGCTTTCTTT | CSAQTANTEAFF | 12 | TRBJ1-1 | - | TRBV29-1
TGTGCCAGCAGCTTGGGGGGCCCGAACTATGGCTACACCTTC | CASSLGGPNYGYTF | 14 | TRBJ1-2 | - | TRBV5-4
TGTGCCAGCAGCCTCACCGGGACCTACGAGCAGTACTTC | CASSLTGTYEQYF | 13 | TRBJ2-7 | - | TRBV7-9
TGCGCCAGCAGCTTGGGGCCAGTGGGCCAGTCCTACGAGCAGTACTTC | CASSLGPVGQSYEQYF | 16 | TRBJ2-7 | - | TRBV5-1
TGTGCCAGCAGTTTTGCCGGGCTAGCTGCCGATACGCAGTATTTT | CASSFAGLAADTQYF | 15 | TRBJ2-3 | - | TRBV27
TGTGCCAGCAGCTTAAGGGAGGGTGCCTACAATGAGCAGTTCTTC | CASSLREGAYNEQFF | 15 | TRBJ2-1 | TRBD2 | TRBV7-6